This T cell receptor (beta chain) comes out of a study of cytomegalovirus exposure and HLA in healthy donors. Concerning this clone itself: What it recognizes is unknown.

Overall study results and limits: TCR beta V- and J-gene trimming was later associated with a missense DCLRE1C variant. The study assumed roughly uniform donor sequencing depth for presence/absence analyses. In a later analysis, CMV-associated beta chains were mostly HLA-associated, it appeared.

PCR amplification relied on 60 Vbeta primers (plus 13 Jbeta primers). Profiling relied on immunoSEQ multiplex PCR, and the TCRdb table lists in-frame clones only, not all of them. The table lists roughly 120,000 clones, 79% of them singletons. The germline gives CDR1 MNHEY, CDR2 SVGAGI. The trim removed 2 bases at V and 1 base at J, leaving 2 bases unmatched. The CDR3 consists of 14 residues. The sample was PBMCs. The chain links TRBV6-5 to TRBJ2-7; 7 bases are shared with TRBD1. This clonotype was sampled from a man between 18 and 35 years old in good health and CMV-seronegative. The CDR3 sequence is CASSYDRESYEQYF. Written as DNA, the CDR3 is TGTGCCAGCAGTTACGACAGGGAATCCTACGAGCAGTACTTC.